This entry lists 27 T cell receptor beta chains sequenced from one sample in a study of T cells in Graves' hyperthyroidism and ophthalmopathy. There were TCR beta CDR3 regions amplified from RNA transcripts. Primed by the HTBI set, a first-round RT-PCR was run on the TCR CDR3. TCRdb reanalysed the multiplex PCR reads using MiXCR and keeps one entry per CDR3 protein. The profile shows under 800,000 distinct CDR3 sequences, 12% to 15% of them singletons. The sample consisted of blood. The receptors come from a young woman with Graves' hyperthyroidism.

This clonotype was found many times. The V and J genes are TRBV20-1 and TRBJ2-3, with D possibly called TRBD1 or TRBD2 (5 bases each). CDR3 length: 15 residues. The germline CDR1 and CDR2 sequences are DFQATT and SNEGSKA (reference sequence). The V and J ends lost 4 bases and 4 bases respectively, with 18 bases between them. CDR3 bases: TGCAGTGCTACCTATCTAGGGGACGACCCAGATACGCAGTATTTT. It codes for CSATYLGDDPDTQYF.

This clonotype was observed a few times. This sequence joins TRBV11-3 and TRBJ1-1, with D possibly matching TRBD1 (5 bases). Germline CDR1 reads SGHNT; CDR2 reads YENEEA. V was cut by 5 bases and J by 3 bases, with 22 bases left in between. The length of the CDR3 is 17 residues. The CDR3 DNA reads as TGTGCCAGCAGCCCGCGCAGGAATCAGGGAGAACACACTGAAGCTTTCTTT. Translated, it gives CASSPRRNQGEHTEAFF.

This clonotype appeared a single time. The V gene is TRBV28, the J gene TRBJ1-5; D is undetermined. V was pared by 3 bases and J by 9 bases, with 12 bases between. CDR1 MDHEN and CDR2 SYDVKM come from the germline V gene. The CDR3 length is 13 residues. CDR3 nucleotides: TGTGCCAGCAGTTTTCTGAAAGGGATGCCCCAGCATTTT. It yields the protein CASSFLKGMPQHF.

The CDR3, as DNA: TGTGCCAGCAGTGACTCTGGAAACACCATATATTTT. Translation gives CASSDSGNTIYF. The J gene is TRBJ1-3, the V gene TRBV2; D call uncertain. The CDR3 covers 12 residues. Germline V CDR1 and CDR2: SNHLY, FYNNEI. The germline V and J ends were trimmed by 3 bases and 0 bases, with 0 bases remaining between them.

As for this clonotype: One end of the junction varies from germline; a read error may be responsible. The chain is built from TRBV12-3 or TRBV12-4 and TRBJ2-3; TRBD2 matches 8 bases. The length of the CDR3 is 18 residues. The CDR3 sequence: CAGSPLRRLAGSTDTQYF. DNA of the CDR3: TGTGCCGGCAGTCCCTTACGCCGCCTAGCGGGTAGCACAGATACGCAGTATTTT.

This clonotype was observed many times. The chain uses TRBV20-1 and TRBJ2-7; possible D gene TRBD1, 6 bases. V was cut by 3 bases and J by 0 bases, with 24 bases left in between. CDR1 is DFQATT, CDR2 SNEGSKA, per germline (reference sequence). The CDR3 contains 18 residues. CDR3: CSASHALDDRLPSYEQYF. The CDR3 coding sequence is TGCAGTGCTAGCCACGCTCTCGACGACAGGCTTCCCTCCTACGAGCAGTACTTC.

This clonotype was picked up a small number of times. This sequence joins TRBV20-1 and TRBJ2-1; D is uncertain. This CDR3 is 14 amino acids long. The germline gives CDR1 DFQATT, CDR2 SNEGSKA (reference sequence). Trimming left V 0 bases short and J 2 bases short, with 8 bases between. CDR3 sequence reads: CSARDAETYNEQFF. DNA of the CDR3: TGCAGTGCTAGAGACGCCGAAACCTACAATGAGCAGTTCTTC.

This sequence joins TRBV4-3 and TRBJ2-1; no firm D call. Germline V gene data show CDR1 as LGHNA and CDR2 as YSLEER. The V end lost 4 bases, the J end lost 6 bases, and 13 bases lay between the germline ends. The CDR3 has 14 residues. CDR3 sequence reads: CASSRTLVPNEQFF. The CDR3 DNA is TGCGCCAGCAGCCGGACGCTCGTTCCCAATGAGCAGTTCTTC.

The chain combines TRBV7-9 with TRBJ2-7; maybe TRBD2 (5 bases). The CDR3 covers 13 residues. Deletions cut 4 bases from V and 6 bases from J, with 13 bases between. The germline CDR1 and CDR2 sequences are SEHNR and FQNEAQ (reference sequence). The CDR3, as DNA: TGTGCCAGCAGCTGGGAGACCTTTGGCGAGCAGTACTTC. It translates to CASSWETFGEQYF.

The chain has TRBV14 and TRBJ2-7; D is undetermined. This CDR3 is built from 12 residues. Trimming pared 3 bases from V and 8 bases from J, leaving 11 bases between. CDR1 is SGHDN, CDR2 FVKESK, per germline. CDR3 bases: TGTGCCAGCAGCCAGGCCTTTGGAAAGCAGTACTTC. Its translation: CASSQAFGKQYF. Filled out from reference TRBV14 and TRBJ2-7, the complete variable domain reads EAGVTQFPSHSVIEKGQTVTLRCDPISGHDNLYWYRRVMGKEIKFLLHFVKESKQDESGMPNNRFLAERTGGTYSTLKVQPAELEDSGVYFCASSQAFGKQYFGPGTRLTVT.

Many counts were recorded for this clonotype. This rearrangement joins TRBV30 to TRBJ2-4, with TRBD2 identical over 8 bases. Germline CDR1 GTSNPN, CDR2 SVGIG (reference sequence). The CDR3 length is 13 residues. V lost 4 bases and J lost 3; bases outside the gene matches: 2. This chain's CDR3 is CAWNGRVKNIQYF. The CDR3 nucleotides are TGTGCCTGGAACGGGAGGGTCAAAAACATTCAGTACTTC.

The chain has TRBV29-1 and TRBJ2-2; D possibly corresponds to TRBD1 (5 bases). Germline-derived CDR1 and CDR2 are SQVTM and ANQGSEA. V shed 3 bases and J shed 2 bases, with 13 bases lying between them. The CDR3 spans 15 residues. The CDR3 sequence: CSVEWGHKNTGELFF. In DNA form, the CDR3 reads TGCAGCGTTGAGTGGGGCCATAAAAACACCGGGGAGCTGTTTTTT.

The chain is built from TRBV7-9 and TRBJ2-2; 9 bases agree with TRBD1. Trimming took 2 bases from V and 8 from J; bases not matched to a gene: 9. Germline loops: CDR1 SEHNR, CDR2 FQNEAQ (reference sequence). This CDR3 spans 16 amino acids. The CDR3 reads CASSLTGTGPGGELFF. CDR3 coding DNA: TGTGCCAGCAGCTTAACCGGGACAGGGCCCGGTGGGGAGCTGTTTTTT.

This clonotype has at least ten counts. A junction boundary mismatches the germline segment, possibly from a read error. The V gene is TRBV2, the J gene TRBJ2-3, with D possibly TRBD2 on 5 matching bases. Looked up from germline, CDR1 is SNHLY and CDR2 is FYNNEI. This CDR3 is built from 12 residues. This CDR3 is CASNDKRDRQYF. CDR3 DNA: TGTGCCAGCAACGATAAGAGGGATAGGCAGTATTTT.

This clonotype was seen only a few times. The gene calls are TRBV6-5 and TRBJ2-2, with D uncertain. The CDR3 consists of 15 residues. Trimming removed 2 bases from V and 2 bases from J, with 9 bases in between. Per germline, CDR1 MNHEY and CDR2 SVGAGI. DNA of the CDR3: TGTGCCAGCAGTTACGAACACAGTAACACCGGGGAGCTGTTTTTT. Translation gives CASSYEHSNTGELFF.

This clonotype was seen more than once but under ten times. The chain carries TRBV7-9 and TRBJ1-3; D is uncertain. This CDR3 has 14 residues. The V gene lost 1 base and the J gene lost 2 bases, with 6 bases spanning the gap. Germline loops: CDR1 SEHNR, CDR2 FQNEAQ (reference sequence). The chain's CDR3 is CASSLGSTGNTIYF. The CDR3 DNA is TGTGCCAGCAGCTTAGGAAGCACTGGAAACACCATATATTTT.

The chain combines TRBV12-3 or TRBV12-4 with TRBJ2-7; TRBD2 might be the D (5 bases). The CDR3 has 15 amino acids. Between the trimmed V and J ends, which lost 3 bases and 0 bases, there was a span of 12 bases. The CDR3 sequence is CASSLRAQSSYEQYF. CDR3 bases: TGTGCCAGCAGTTTGAGGGCTCAAAGCTCCTACGAGCAGTACTTC.

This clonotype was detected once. CDR3 protein: CASSIRLAGGGDEQFF. Here the CDR3 DNA reads TGTGCCAGTAGTATACGTTTAGCGGGAGGGGGAGATGAGCAGTTCTTC. V gene TRBV19 combines with J gene TRBJ2-1, with 11 bases that match TRBD2. V trimming: 2 bases; J trimming: 8 bases; junction bases outside the gene matches: 8. The germline CDR1 and CDR2 sequences are LNHDA and SQIVND (reference sequence). The CDR3 spans 16 residues.

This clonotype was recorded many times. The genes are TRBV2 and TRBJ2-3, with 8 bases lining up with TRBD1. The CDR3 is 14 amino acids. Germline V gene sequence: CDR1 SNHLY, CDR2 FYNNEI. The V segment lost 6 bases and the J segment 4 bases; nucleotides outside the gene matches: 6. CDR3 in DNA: TGTGCCAGCAGCCCTACGACAGGGGCAGATACGCAGTATTTT. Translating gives CASSPTTGADTQYF.

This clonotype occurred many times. The CDR3 reads CASRNDRATEAFF. In DNA, the CDR3 is TGTGCCAGCAGAAATGACAGGGCCACTGAAGCTTTCTTT. The chain links TRBV28 to TRBJ1-1; TRBD1 agrees at 7 bases. The germline CDR1 and CDR2 sequences are MDHEN and SYDVKM. V shed 6 bases and J 4 bases; nucleotides not matched to a gene: 5. The CDR3 has 13 residues.

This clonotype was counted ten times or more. In DNA, the CDR3 is TGTGCCAGCAGCCAAGACAGCCATAGCAATCAGCCCCAGCATTTT. This sequence encodes CASSQDSHSNQPQHF. The chain has TRBV3-1 and TRBJ1-5, with unresolved D. Germline V gene lookup returns CDR1 LGHDT and CDR2 YNNKEL (reference sequence). Trimming removed 0 bases from V and 0 bases from J, with 6 bases in between. The CDR3 spans 15 residues. The complete variable domain, with remaining parts taken from reference TRBV3-1 and TRBJ1-5, reads DTAVSQTPKYLVTQMGNDKSIKCEQNLGHDTMYWYKQDSKKFLKIMFSYNNKELIINETVPNRFSPKSPDKAHLNLHINSLELGDSAVYFCASSQDSHSNQPQHFGDGTRLSIL.

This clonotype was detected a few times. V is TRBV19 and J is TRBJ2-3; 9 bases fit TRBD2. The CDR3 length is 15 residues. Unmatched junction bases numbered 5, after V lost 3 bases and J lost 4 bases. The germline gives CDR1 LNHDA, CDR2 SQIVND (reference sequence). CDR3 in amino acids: CASSISVAGADTQYF. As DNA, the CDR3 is TGTGCCAGTAGTATCTCGGTAGCGGGAGCAGATACGCAGTATTTT.

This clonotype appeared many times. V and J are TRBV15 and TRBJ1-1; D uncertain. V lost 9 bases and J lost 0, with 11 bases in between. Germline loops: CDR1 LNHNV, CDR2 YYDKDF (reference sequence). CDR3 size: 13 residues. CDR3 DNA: TGTGCCACTAATCTAGAGATGAACACTGAAGCTTTCTTT. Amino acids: CATNLEMNTEAFF.

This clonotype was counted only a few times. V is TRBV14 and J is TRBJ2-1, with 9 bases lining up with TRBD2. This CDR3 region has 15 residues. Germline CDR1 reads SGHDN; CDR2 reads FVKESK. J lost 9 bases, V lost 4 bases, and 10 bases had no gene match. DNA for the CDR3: TGTGCCAGCAGCCGGCGAGCGGGAGGTGGCGGTGAGCAGTTCTTC. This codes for CASSRRAGGGGEQFF.

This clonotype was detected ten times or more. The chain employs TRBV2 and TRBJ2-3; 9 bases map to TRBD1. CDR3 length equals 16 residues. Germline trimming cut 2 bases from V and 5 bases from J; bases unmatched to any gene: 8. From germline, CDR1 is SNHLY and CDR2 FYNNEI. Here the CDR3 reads CASSESGQGFLDTQYF. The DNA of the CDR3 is TGTGCCAGCAGTGAATCGGGACAGGGATTTTTAGATACGCAGTATTTT.

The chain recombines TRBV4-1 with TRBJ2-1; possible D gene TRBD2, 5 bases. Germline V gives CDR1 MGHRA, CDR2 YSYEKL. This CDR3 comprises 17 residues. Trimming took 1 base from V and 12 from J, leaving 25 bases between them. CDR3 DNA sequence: TGCGCCAGCAGCCAAGCCGCCAAGGACCGATCCCGGGGTGGGCAGTTCTTC. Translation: CASSQAAKDRSRGGQFF.

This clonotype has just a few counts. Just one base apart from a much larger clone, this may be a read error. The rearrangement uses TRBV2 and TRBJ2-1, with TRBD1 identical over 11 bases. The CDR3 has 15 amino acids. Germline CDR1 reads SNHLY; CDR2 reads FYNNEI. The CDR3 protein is CASRRGTGGFNEQLF. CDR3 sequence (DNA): TGTGCCAGCAGGAGGGGGACAGGGGGTTTCAATGAGCAGCTCTTC.